The text below deals with one TCR beta chain. Its antigen is currently not known. No clone much larger than this one lies a single base away; base qualities are absent. This entry is derived from a study of cytomegalovirus exposure and HLA in healthy donors (dated by TCRdb to 2016 to 2017). Study-level background: In an earlier analysis of around 540 of the donors, under 300 Gb of sequence data and some 120 million unique TCR beta sequences from 150 million to 200 million T cells were reported. HLA typing included class I and class II loci at four-digit resolution. About 280 gigabases of sequencing data and around 85 million unique TCR sequences made up an early release that covered some 640 HLA-typed donors. The aim of the study was to test whether cataloging public T cell receptors could identify signatures of past pathogen exposure. A separate validation cohort of 100 to 150 different subjects was used in addition to the roughly 700-subject first cohort. Donor age, sex, ethnicity and CMV serostatus were compiled together with the repertoire data. The study used immunosequencing to profile the T cell repertoires of approximately 690 subjects and linked those repertoires to cytomegalovirus serostatus. Among roughly 370 genotyped donors of the cohort, an average of about 240,000 unique TCR beta nucleotide sequences were sequenced per donor, 15% to 20% of them non-productive. A later genetic analysis used genome-wide SNP genotypes for about three fifths of the 666 donors, treating that subset as a discovery cohort. To study patterns of TCR occurrence, a later analysis re-analyzed previously published TCR beta repertoires from around 700 donors and added high-resolution HLA genotyping. Typing coverage varied by locus: about 620-630 donors for A, B, C, DRB1 and DQB1; 500 to 550 for DQA1; nearly 610 for DPA1; about 450 for DPB1. All discovery cohort repertoires had been generated on a single sequencing platform. Rather than using new phenotypic data, the later analysis identified candidate immune exposures from TCR beta sequences and from how often those sequences occurred across donors. Of the 350 to 450 genotyped donors, 80% to 90% were placed in the genetic ancestry cluster associated with self-reported Caucasian donors. Roughly five DR-DQ haplotypes were handled as single units for association and clustering because linkage in the cohort was strong. An earlier analysis of 587 of the donors used high-throughput TCR beta sequencing to judge whether each TCR beta V gene segment behaved as functional or pseudogenic. To predict cytomegalovirus infection status, the study combined high-throughput TCR immunosequencing, statistical association of individual TCRs with disease status, and machine learning. Broad study findings and their caveats: In a later analysis, most CMV-associated TCR beta chains were found to appear HLA-restricted, with HLA associations seemingly driven largely by CMV exposure. The classifier was reported to diagnose cytomegalovirus status with high specificity and sensitivity in both the original cohort and the validation cohort. In a later analysis, the rate of TCR association differed among HLA loci, with DRB1 alleles having the most associated TCRs and HLA-C alleles having the fewest. A later analysis associated about 17,000 TCR beta sequences with specific HLA alleles at a false discovery rate of 0.05. Only TCR beta chains were sequenced in this cohort, and the absence of alpha or paired-chain data limited detectable features. According to a later genetic analysis, donors in an Asian-associated ancestry cluster had fewer N-insertions in productive TCRs than the approximately 690-donor mean. According to a later analysis, parvovirus B19, influenza, CMV and Epstein-Barr virus appeared linked to several top co-occurrence clusters. In a later genetic analysis, a missense DCLRE1C variant was associated with V-gene and J-gene trimming of TCR beta chains, and the association was replicated in an independent cohort. Because counts were too low, about 15 rarely observed V segments, including chromosome 9 orphons, were left out of the earlier analysis of some 640 of the donors. According to the authors, the approach could potentially be generalized to other disease states and immunological phenotypes. Correlated functional status among segregating V segments might reflect linkage disequilibrium, but an unknown experimental factor could not be ruled out. A few of the identified cytomegalovirus-associated TCR beta chains were confirmed in vitro to be specific for cytomegalovirus antigens. Most TCR sequences were observed very rarely across donors, whereas some public TCRs were present in many individuals. For the cohort, immune exposure information was limited to CMV serostatus. Because HLA typing was missing for some donors at each locus, association tests included only the typed subset. When HLA alleles, especially DR and DQ, strongly co-occurred, attributing TCR associations to individual alleles was difficult. In an earlier analysis of some 550 of the donors, most TCR beta V segments were observed in productive rearrangements about 87% or about 30% of the time, broadly matching IMGT annotations. The 87-base-pair reads could not distinguish some IMGT-functional V segments, including TRBV6-2 and TRBV6-3, so those segments were excluded. Presence/absence analyses assumed roughly uniform sequencing depth across donors, an assumption that may not hold. A group of highly shared sequence variants was considered likely to be a technical artifact of the sequencing pipeline. In a later analysis, HLA-associated TCR beta chains showed more clonal expansion and lower generation probabilities than non-associated chains that were equally common. In the study, about 150 TCR beta chains were listed as associated with cytomegalovirus. A further reported finding was that TCR beta sequences accurately predicted the HLA-A and HLA-B alleles for most subjects in the first cohort.

Library construction relied on the immunoSEQ multiplex PCR assay. For the multiplex PCR, a mixture combining 60 forward primers for TCR Vbeta segments and 13 reverse primers for TCR Jbeta segments was used. Amplification of the CDR3 region of rearranged TCR beta genes was performed with a multiplex PCR assay on genomic DNA. Amplified TCR beta libraries were sequenced as 87-base-pair reads on the Illumina HiSeq System. As for the original processing: In a later analysis, 77 million or so unique TCR beta chains were counted across the roughly 700 repertoires, and roughly 11 million of these chains were shared by at least two donors. A nearest-neighbor algorithm error-corrected the raw reads and collapsed the reads into unique sequences, merging closely related sequences to remove PCR and sequencing errors. To assign V, D and J gene segments, CDR3 sequences were aligned to IMGT reference sequences. Each retained sequence needed at least a six-nucleotide match to both a V gene segment and a J gene segment. Rearrangements were called productive when the CDR3 lacked stop codons and stayed in frame with V and J; all others were non-productive. CDR3 was defined by IMGT convention, running from the second conserved V-encoded cysteine to the conserved J-encoded phenylalanine. The earlier analysis of some 600 of the donors excluded sequences that lacked an unambiguous match to a single V gene segment. In an earlier analysis of several hundred of the donors, V segments were called functional above 56.7% productive rearrangements and were called segregating when the between-donor standard deviation exceeded 5%. A statistical classification framework was built to diagnose cytomegalovirus status from the catalog of TCR beta chain sequences. A later analysis assigned V and J genes by comparing TCR nucleotide sequences with IMGT/GENE-DB human TR gene sequences. The TCRdist pipeline was used in a later analysis to assign CDR3 sequences and most-parsimonious VDJ recombination scenarios. In a later analysis, each TCR beta chain was defined by its CDR3 amino acid sequence together with its V-gene family, and reads lacking a unique V-gene family were excluded. A later analysis removed roughly 590 highly shared, low-generation-probability nucleotide sequences to deal with suspected cross-contamination and a sequencing artifact. A later analysis calculated a clonal expansion index for each public chain from normalized within-repertoire ranks of inferred template counts. In a later analysis, generation probabilities were computed using a VDJ recombination model fitted to out-of-frame rearrangements, and the results were checked against IGoR. A later analysis scored TCR-TCR, TCR-HLA and TCR-CMV co-occurrence with hypergeometric tests, applying a repertoire-size bias correction to TCR pairs. A later analysis estimated false discovery rates by permuting HLA or CMV assignments 20 times. In a later analysis, co-occurring TCRs were grouped using DBSCAN, and TCRdist sequence similarity was added for clustering within HLA-allele-positive subsets. Repertoires with fewer than 30,000 or more than 120,000 public chains were left out of co-occurrence clustering, as were four to six repertoires with anomalous nucleotide sharing. What TCRdb holds here is the immuneACCESS table cut down to in-frame rearrangements. Part of the clones is not present; checked against another copy, under half of the missing clones reflect an unresolved V gene, and the others are unexplained. The D gene and trimming were derived from the DNA, and the V and J assignments and clone size from that table. This sample lists some 120,000 clones; roughly 74% were detected once. The ten largest clones represent around 4% of the sample.

V sheds 0 bases and J sheds 0 bases, leaving 11 bases between their ends. The CDR3 measures 16 amino acids from cysteine to phenylalanine. Only CDR3 DNA remains: 48 bases, in frame from the first base. The germline V gene yields MNHEY for CDR1 and SVGAGI for CDR2. The cohort comprised under 700 healthy bone marrow donors. All cohort members were sampled while nominally healthy, although unrecorded immune exposures were likely present. The donor tested CMV seropositive, placing the donor among the approximately 310 seropositive members of the cohort. A peripheral blood sample was provided by each donor, and peripheral blood mononuclear cells were used for TCR beta sequencing. Genomic DNA extraction from the blood cell samples was performed with the Qiagen DNeasy Blood Extraction Kit.

The V and J segments used are TRBV6-5 and TRBJ1-2; the D gene identity is not certain. The clonotype was recovered from a woman between 45 and 65 years old in good health and CMV-seropositive. The specimen sequenced was PBMCs. The DNA reads as follows: TGTGCCAGCAGTTACTCAGCAGCGACTCCTAACTATGGCTACACCTTC. Translated, this is CASSYSAATPNYGYTF.